One sample yielded the 2 T cell receptor beta chains listed below, sequenced in a study of T-cell memory formation after mild COVID-19. One entry per CDR3 protein, called by TCRdb with MiXCR from the 5' RACE reads. This table holds around 250,000 distinct CDR3 sequences, roughly 16% found once. Material for sequencing was PBMCs or a T cell subset sorted from them (not recorded which). Receptors originate from a man aged 18 to 29 who had mild COVID-19 (a few samples of this study predate the infection). Cell type and time point are not known.

This chain joins TRBV6-6 and TRBJ2-7; tentative D call: TRBD1 (5 bases). In germline, CDR1 is MNHNY, CDR2 SVGAGI (reference sequence). V lost 5 bases to trimming and J lost 2 bases, with 10 bases between them. The CDR3 runs to 13 residues. This CDR3 reads CASSPQAPYEQYF. CDR3 coding DNA: TGTGCCAGCAGTCCACAGGCCCCCTACGAGCAGTACTTC.

This clonotype was recorded at least ten times. The V gene is TRBV7-2, the J gene TRBJ1-5, with D perhaps matching TRBD1 (6 bases). The CDR3 is 15 amino acids. Germline loops: CDR1 SGHTA, CDR2 FQGNSA. V dropped 5 bases and J dropped 3 bases, with 14 bases sitting between them. CDR3 loop: CASSGPTGANQPQHF. For the CDR3, the DNA is TGTGCCAGCAGCGGACCGACAGGCGCCAATCAGCCCCAGCATTTT.